This TCR beta chain was found in a study of regulatory T cells in long-lasting Graves disease. Background on the study: Duration of antithyroid drug therapy among newly diagnosed Graves' patients was under 3 months.

Notes on the study in general: Patients with persistent Graves' had lower TCR diversity than newly diagnosed patients. Samples came from peripheral blood alone, without thyroid tissue.

CDR3-region Arm-PCR and iRepertoire HTBI primers produced the TCR beta libraries. Original processing notes: The samples yielded about 60 TRBV and roughly 14 TRBJ segments. TCRdb re-called the multiplex PCR reads through MiXCR, storing one row per CDR3 protein. TCRdb assigned the V and J calls; the authors' analysis was not used. The sample holds about 220,000 distinct CDR3 sequences, around 19% seen once. Noted time point: newly diagnosed GD, antithyroid drugs for less than 3 months. RNA from PBMCs was the source of the TCR library. With respect to this clonotype: Its antigen is unidentified.

The germline gives CDR1 KGHSH, CDR2 LQKENI. The CDR3 consists of 15 residues. Trimming took off 5 bases at V and 2 bases at J, with 15 bases between the two ends. The input for sequencing was peripheral blood mononuclear cells (PBMCs), taken at new diagnosis, from a patient treated with antithyroid drugs. The J gene is TRBJ1-2, the V gene TRBV18; a possible D gene is TRBD1 (5 bases). This sequence was found in a female donor with Graves disease. CDR3 in DNA: TGTGCCAGCTCAGCCCGGGACCCTTCAAACTATGGCTACACCTTC. Its translation: CASSARDPSNYGYTF.